This TCR beta chain derives from a study of T cell repertoires in cytomegalovirus infection. CDR3 length equals 15 residues. Trimming cost V 7 bases and J 6 bases, with 23 bases left between them. The germline CDR1 and CDR2 sequences are SQVTM and ANQGSEA. Each CDR3 protein gets one entry after TCRdb re-called the reads with MiXCR. Of 250,000 to 400,000 distinct CDR3 sequences detected, around 25% appear once; the ten largest clones hold 13%. On this clonotype itself: Its antigen is undetermined.

The study's findings and limits: Clonotypes of TCR beta that were HLA-C-restricted and CMV-specific dominated the ex vivo response. Frequencies of public TCR beta families were cumulated, and this identified carriers of CMV plus the relevant HLA.

The rearrangement uses TRBV29-1 and TRBJ2-3; D could derive from TRBD1 or TRBD2 (7 bases each). The sample here was cultured PBMCs, taken from culture after CMV antigen stimulation. The sequence derives from a human donor in good health (CMV status not recorded). Some clones in this sample may be carry-over from other donors' samples. The CDR3 sequence is CSARGGGLRRDTQYF. Written as DNA, the CDR3 is TGCAGCGCGAGGGGAGGGGGCCTCCGAAGGGATACGCAGTATTTT.